This entry describes one T cell receptor beta chain. Germline lookup yields CDR1 MNHNY and CDR2 SVGAGI (reference sequence). The CDR3 spans 15 residues. Trimming took 0 bases from V and 3 from J, leaving 9 bases between them. The sample comes from a study of blood T cell repertoires in COVID-19. As for the study in general: The cDNA or gDNA used as material had been derived from T cells, B-cell-depleted T cells, or PBMCs.

TCRdb's table, derived via immunoSEQ multiplex PCR, lists solely in-frame clones and lacks some. The sample has 150,000 to 200,000 clones, over 75% seen once. This TCR was recovered from a woman in her 70s with acute or convalescent COVID-19. The gene calls are TRBV6-6 and TRBJ1-3; D is undetermined. The sequenced sample consisted of peripheral blood. The CDR3 region is CASSYSSGSGNTIYF. The CDR3 DNA reads as TGTGCCAGCAGTTACTCGTCTGGGAGTGGAAACACCATATATTTT.